A single sample gave rise to the 32 T cell receptor beta chains below, sequenced in a study of cytomegalovirus exposure and HLA in healthy donors. Vbeta (60) and Jbeta (13) primers were used in the PCR. Assay used: immunoSEQ multiplex PCR; TCRdb lists only in-frame clones, some missing. The data hold 60,000 to 95,000 clones, with approximately 72% observed a single time. Sequencing was performed on PBMCs. The receptors stem from a woman in her thirties or forties in good health and CMV-seropositive.

The V gene is TRBV27, the J gene TRBJ2-1, with 14 bases fitting TRBD2. Germline CDR1 is MNHEY and CDR2 is SMNVEV (reference sequence). Germline trimming cut 11 bases from V and 7 bases from J; bases unmatched to any gene: 4. The CDR3 extends over 13 amino acids. The CDR3 DNA sequence: TGTGCCGCCGGGACTAGCGGGGGAAATGAGCAGTTCTTC. Amino acids: CAAGTSGGNEQFF.

V usage is TRBV5-1 and J usage is TRBJ2-3, with 11 positions matching TRBD2. Germline V gene lookup returns CDR1 SGHRS and CDR2 YFSETQ. The CDR3 covers 16 residues. Germline trimming cut 4 bases from V and 4 bases from J; bases unmatched to any gene: 8. For the CDR3, the DNA is TGCGCCAGCAGCCGCGGGACTAGCGGTATTTCAGATACGCAGTATTTT. It yields the protein CASSRGTSGISDTQYF.

This clone appeared once. DNA of the CDR3: TGTGCCAGCAGCCAGGGCGAAGCCTACGAGCAGTACTTC. Amino acid sequence: CASSQGEAYEQYF. The rearrangement links TRBV7-6 to TRBJ2-7, with TRBD1 as a possible D gene (5 bases). Per the germline V gene, CDR1 is SGHVS and CDR2 is FNYEAQ. Trimming removed 5 bases from V and 2 bases from J, with 10 bases in between. CDR3 length equals 13 residues.

The chain joins TRBV29-1 to TRBJ2-7; tentative D call: TRBD2 (5 bases). Germline V gene lookup returns CDR1 SQVTM and CDR2 ANQGSEA. V lost 1 base and J 4 bases, leaving 14 bases between the germline ends. This CDR3 has 14 residues. This chain's CDR3 is CSVEVGSLGYEQYF. CDR3 nucleotides: TGCAGCGTTGAAGTGGGGAGTCTGGGATACGAGCAGTACTTC.

This chain links TRBV11-2 with TRBJ1-2; 8 bases line up with TRBD1. Trimming at V came to 2 bases and at J to 6 bases, leaving 8 bases not matched to a gene. CDR3 length equals 15 residues. CDR1 and CDR2 (germline): SGHAT, FQNNGV. CDR3 sequence: CASSLIRAGGDGYTF. The CDR3 nucleotides are TGTGCCAGCAGCTTAATTCGGGCAGGGGGCGATGGCTACACCTTC.

This clone was seen a single time. This chain links TRBV28 with TRBJ2-7; 8 bases fit TRBD1. The CDR3 spans 13 residues. Germline CDR1 is MDHEN and CDR2 is SYDVKM. With V trimmed by 2 bases and J by 3 bases, 0 bases remained unmatched. CDR3 sequence (DNA): TGTGCCAGCAGTTTAGGGACAGGCTACGAGCAGTACTTC. Its translation: CASSLGTGYEQYF.

The count of this clone is one. The chain employs TRBV6-5 and TRBJ2-7; D may be TRBD2 (6 bases). The CDR3 runs 13 residues. V gave up 10 bases and J gave up 0 bases, with 13 bases separating them. The germline CDR1 and CDR2 sequences are MNHEY and SVGAGI. The CDR3 coding sequence is TGTGCCACCGGTAGCGGTTACTCCTACGAGCAGTACTTC. Translating it yields CATGSGYSYEQYF.

The chain links TRBV6-1 to TRBJ1-5; D is possibly TRBD1 (6 bases). The CDR3 spans 14 residues. Trimming removed 6 bases from V and 8 bases from J, with 17 bases in between. Germline loops: CDR1 MNHNS, CDR2 SASEGT. The CDR3 region has the DNA TGTGCCAGCAGGATAGGGGGTTTTCGAGAGCCCCAGCATTTT. As protein: CASRIGGFREPQHF.

The chain combines TRBV7-9 with TRBJ2-7; 9 bases match TRBD1. Per germline, CDR1 SEHNR and CDR2 FQNEAQ (reference sequence). J lost 4 bases, V lost 1 base, and 5 bases had no gene match. The CDR3 spans 15 residues. The CDR3 sequence: CASSLVQGANYEQYF. Written as DNA, the CDR3 is TGTGCCAGCAGCTTAGTACAGGGGGCGAATTACGAGCAGTACTTC.

The CDR3 protein is CAISETSGTPQHF. DNA of the CDR3: TGTGCCATCAGTGAGACGAGCGGGACGCCACAGCATTTT. The chain is built from TRBV10-3 and TRBJ1-5; the D gene is possibly TRBD1 (5 bases). V lost 2 bases and J lost 13, with 15 bases in between. The CDR3 runs 13 residues. The germline V gene has CDR1 ENHRY and CDR2 SYGVKD.

The V gene is TRBV28, the J gene TRBJ1-1; possibly TRBD1 for D (5 bases). V shed 3 bases and J shed 5 bases, with 13 bases lying between them. Germline lookup yields CDR1 MDHEN and CDR2 SYDVKM. This CDR3 spans 14 amino acids. CDR3 in amino acids: CASSLIRGDTEAFF. CDR3 bases: TGTGCCAGCAGTTTGATTCGGGGGGATACTGAAGCTTTCTTT. Complete variable domain (other parts from reference TRBV28 and TRBJ1-1): DVKVTQSSRYLVKRTGEKVFLECVQDMDHENMFWYRQDPGLGLRLIYFSYDVKMKEKGDIPEGYSVSREKKERFSLILESASTNQTSMYLCASSLIRGDTEAFFGQGTRLTVV.

V gene TRBV2 combines with J gene TRBJ1-2, with a possible D match to TRBD1 (6 bases). The germline CDR1 and CDR2 sequences are SNHLY and FYNNEI. V was pared by 0 bases and J by 8 bases, with 13 bases between. This CDR3 spans 14 amino acids. The CDR3 sequence: CASSEARGPVGYTF. The CDR3 nucleotides read TGTGCCAGCAGTGAAGCGCGGGGGCCTGTGGGCTACACCTTC.

The chain is built from TRBV5-6 and TRBJ1-2, with 8 nucleotides matching TRBD1. After removal of 4 bases from V and 4 bases from J, the junction contained 3 bases not matched to a gene. CDR1 and CDR2 (germline): SGHDT, YYEEEE. The CDR3 loop spans 13 amino acids. CDR3 coding DNA: TGTGCCAGCAGCAAGGACAGGGTCTATGGCTACACCTTC. Its protein product is CASSKDRVYGYTF.

The chain links TRBV9 to TRBJ1-2; D is undetermined. CDR1 is SGDLS, CDR2 YYNGEE, per germline. The CDR3 has 14 residues. V was pared by 0 bases and J by 2 bases, with 8 bases between. The CDR3 loop reads CASSVAAGNYGYTF. The CDR3 bases are TGTGCCAGCAGCGTAGCTGCGGGGAACTATGGCTACACCTTC.

A few counts support this clone. This rearrangement joins TRBV6-1 to TRBJ2-7, with 9 positions matching TRBD1. The CDR3 runs to 14 residues. Germline CDR1 and CDR2: MNHNS and SASEGT. Trimming took 8 bases from V and 5 from J; bases not matched to a gene: 10. In nucleotides, the CDR3 is TGTGCCAGCTCCCGGGACAGGGTGGTCCACGAGCAGTACTTC. Its translation is CASSRDRVVHEQYF.

This chain joins TRBV4-3 and TRBJ2-4, with 11 bases that match TRBD2. The germline V gene encodes CDR1 LGHNA and CDR2 YSLEER. The CDR3 spans 16 residues. Trimming cost V 3 bases and J 6 bases; bases outside gene matches: 7. The DNA for the CDR3 is TGCGCCAGCAGCCACTATGTGCTAGCGGGGGGAAACATTCAGTACTTC. Protein sequence: CASSHYVLAGGNIQYF.

The rearrangement joins TRBV18 to TRBJ2-5; tentative D call: TRBD1 (6 bases). Per germline, CDR1 KGHSH and CDR2 LQKENI. Trimming cost V 6 bases and J 4 bases, with 12 bases left between them. The CDR3 is 13 residues long. The DNA of the CDR3 is TGTGCCAGCTCGACAGGTCCACGAGAGACCCAGTACTTC. Protein: CASSTGPRETQYF.

The rearrangement joins TRBV5-1 to TRBJ1-4; 10 bases match TRBD1. Germline V gives CDR1 SGHRS, CDR2 YFSETQ. The CDR3 sequence is 16 residues long. J was trimmed by 5 bases and V by 4 bases; bases with no gene match: 8. DNA for the CDR3: TGCGCCAGCAGCCCCCGGGACAGGGGAGGGAATGAAAAACTGTTTTTT. Translation: CASSPRDRGGNEKLFF.

V is TRBV7-2 and J is TRBJ1-1; D gene uncertain. Trimming pared 8 bases from V and 1 base from J, leaving 11 bases between. This CDR3 region has 13 residues. Germline lookup yields CDR1 SGHTA and CDR2 FQGNSA. CDR3 sequence reads: CASGEAPNTEAFF. CDR3 nucleotides: TGTGCCAGCGGGGAGGCCCCGAACACTGAAGCTTTCTTT.

The gene calls are TRBV23-1 and TRBJ1-1; possible D gene TRBD1, 6 bases. TRBV23-1 is an ORF, and what it does is uncertain. This CDR3 is built from 16 residues. Between the trimmed V and J ends, which lost 2 bases and 0 bases, there was a span of 13 bases. The CDR3 bases are TGCGCCAGCAGTCAACCACCCGGACAGTTGAACACTGAAGCTTTCTTT. This sequence encodes CASSQPPGQLNTEAFF.

The chain combines TRBV5-1 with TRBJ1-3, with D possibly TRBD1 on 5 matching bases. Germline values: CDR1 SGHRS, CDR2 YFSETQ. With 2 bases removed from V and 0 bases from J, the gap between germline ends came to 9 bases. This CDR3 spans 15 amino acids. The CDR3 DNA follows: TGCGCCAGCAGCTTAACAGGAACCTCTGGAAACACCATATATTTT. This encodes CASSLTGTSGNTIYF.

J is TRBJ2-3 and V is TRBV7-8, with a tentative D call TRBD2 (7 bases). The CDR3 covers 15 residues. Germline loops: CDR1 SGHVS, CDR2 FQNEAQ. The V end was cut by 0 bases, the J end by 6 bases, with 13 bases between. The DNA for the CDR3 is TGTGCCAGCAGCTTAGCGCGAGGGGGGGCGGATACGCAGTATTTT. Protein sequence: CASSLARGGADTQYF.

This clone was seen only a few times. V usage is TRBV9 and J usage is TRBJ1-4, with a weak D call TRBD1 (6 bases). Germline assignment: CDR1 SGDLS and CDR2 YYNGEE. CDR3 length: 13 amino acids. Deletions cut 0 bases from V and 6 bases from J, with 6 bases between. CDR3 residues: CASSVDRDEKLFF. The CDR3 DNA reads TGTGCCAGCAGCGTAGACAGGGATGAAAAACTGTTTTTT. Full variable domain (rest looked up from reference TRBV9 and TRBJ1-4): DSGVTQTPKHLITATGQRVTLRCSPRSGDLSVYWYQQSLDQGLQFLIQYYNGEERAKGNILERFSAQQFPDLHSELNLSSLELGDSALYFCASSVDRDEKLFFGSGTQLSVL.

The chain combines TRBV19 with TRBJ1-5; 11 bases align to TRBD1. This CDR3 has 16 amino acids. J was trimmed by 5 bases and V by 6 bases; bases with no gene match: 9. The germline V gene has CDR1 LNHDA and CDR2 SQIVND (reference sequence). CDR3 residues: CASSKAGDRGDQPQHF. CDR3 nucleotides: TGTGCCAGTAGCAAAGCCGGGGACAGGGGGGATCAGCCCCAGCATTTT.

The rearrangement uses TRBV28 and TRBJ2-2; D gene uncertain. V lost 3 bases, J lost 6 bases, and 5 bases lay in between. Germline V lookup: CDR1 MDHEN, CDR2 SYDVKM. There are 12 residues in the CDR3. Written as DNA, the CDR3 is TGTGCCAGCAGTTTGTTATCCGGGGAGCTGTTTTTT. Translation gives CASSLLSGELFF.

The V call is TRBV19, the J call TRBJ1-5; 10 bases are shared with TRBD1. With 1 base clipped from V and 7 bases from J, the junction kept 4 bases outside the gene matches. The length of the CDR3 is 15 residues. Germline V lookup: CDR1 LNHDA, CDR2 SQIVND (reference sequence). CDR3: CASSIGQGAGQPQHF. DNA of the CDR3: TGTGCCAGTAGTATAGGACAGGGGGCAGGGCAGCCCCAGCATTTT.

In this sample, this clone turned up once. This chain connects TRBV19 to TRBJ2-5; TRBD1 matches at 8 bases. The J call is doubtful: the DNA matches TRBJ2-7 better. Looked up from germline, CDR1 is LNHDA and CDR2 is SQIVND (reference sequence). This CDR3 is 16 amino acids long. DNA of the CDR3: TGTGCCAGTAGTATGTCATCAGGGGGCACCGGCTACGAGCAGTACTTC. This translates into CASSMSSGGTGYEQYF.

The rearrangement uses TRBV19 and TRBJ2-1; 9 nucleotides align to TRBD2. Per germline, CDR1 LNHDA and CDR2 SQIVND (reference sequence). The CDR3 has 10 residues. The V gene end was trimmed by 10 bases and the J gene end by 15 bases; junction bases not matched to a gene: 7. CDR3 coding DNA: TGTGCCAACCTAGCGGGGTTGGTGTTCTTC. It encodes CANLAGLVFF.

The rearrangement uses TRBV28 and TRBJ1-5; a possible D gene is TRBD1 (6 bases). CDR3 length: 16 amino acids. The V gene's germline CDR1 is MDHEN and CDR2 SYDVKM. Trimming took off 4 bases at V and 3 bases at J, with 16 bases between the two ends. The chain's CDR3 is CASSSQGSSSNQPQHF. CDR3 nucleotides: TGTGCCAGCAGTTCCCAGGGGAGCTCCTCCAATCAGCCCCAGCATTTT.

The chain combines TRBV30 with TRBJ1-5; the match to TRBD1 covers 8 bases. After removal of 3 bases from V and 4 bases from J, the junction contained 5 bases not matched to a gene. CDR3 length: 14 amino acids. From germline, CDR1 is GTSNPN and CDR2 SVGIG (reference sequence). The CDR3 sequence is CAWRQQGGNQPQHF. CDR3 coding DNA: TGTGCCTGGAGGCAACAGGGGGGTAATCAGCCCCAGCATTTT.

V gene TRBV30 combines with J gene TRBJ2-7, with a weak D call TRBD1 (5 bases). The CDR3 consists of 14 residues. In germline, CDR1 is GTSNPN, CDR2 SVGIG (reference sequence). Trimming shortened V by 4 bases and J by 3 bases, and 16 bases separated the two germline ends. In nucleotides, the CDR3 is TGTGCCTGGACCCCCCTAGTGACAGACTACGAGCAGTACTTC. Translated: CAWTPLVTDYEQYF. The full variable domain, completed using reference TRBV30 and TRBJ2-7, is SQTIHQWPATLVQPVGSPLSLECTVEGTSNPNLYWYRQAAGRGLQLLFYSVGIGQISSEVPQNLSASRPQDRQFILSSKKLLLSDSGFYLCAWTPLVTDYEQYFGPGTRLTVT.

This clone was counted a single time. V usage is TRBV19 and J usage is TRBJ1-1; D call uncertain. V lost 7 bases and J lost 0, with 12 bases in between. Germline CDR1 LNHDA, CDR2 SQIVND (reference sequence). CDR3 size: 14 residues. CDR3 protein: CASKWAGMNTEAFF. CDR3 nucleotides: TGTGCCAGTAAGTGGGCAGGAATGAACACTGAAGCTTTCTTT.